One sample yielded the 23 T cell receptor beta chains listed below, sequenced in a study of blood T cell repertoires in COVID-19. Generated by immunoSEQ multiplex PCR, the TCRdb table keeps only in-frame clones and is missing some. The sample includes approximately 300,000 clones, around 90% seen only once; the top ten take roughly 5.3%. Sequencing input: PBMCs or T cells enriched from blood (not recorded which). These receptor sequences come from a man aged 55 to 69 who had recovered from COVID-19.

This chain joins TRBV9 and TRBJ1-3, with D perhaps matching TRBD1 (5 bases). CDR3 length: 17 amino acids. The V gene's germline CDR1 is SGDLS and CDR2 YYNGEE. Deletions cut 0 bases from V and 0 bases from J, with 13 bases between. DNA of the CDR3: TGTGCCAGCAGCGTAGCTCCCACAGGACCCTCTGGAAACACCATATATTTT. Its translation: CASSVAPTGPSGNTIYF.

The chain is built from TRBV24-1 and TRBJ1-1, with TRBD1 identical over 7 bases. Germline CDR1 KGHDR, CDR2 SFDVKD. The length of the CDR3 is 18 residues. V shed 3 bases, J shed 2 bases, and the junction held 14 bases outside the gene matches. The CDR3: CATSDTKDRVGENTEAFF. The CDR3 coding sequence is TGTGCCACCAGTGATACCAAAGACAGGGTTGGGGAAAACACTGAAGCTTTCTTT.

Only one count was recorded for this clone. J is TRBJ1-2 and V is TRBV5-6; maybe TRBD1 (6 bases). The germline V gene encodes CDR1 SGHDT and CDR2 YYEEEE. Trimming took off 5 bases at V and 4 bases at J, with 12 bases between the two ends. The CDR3 is 13 residues long. In DNA form, the CDR3 reads TGTGCCAGCAGAGAAGGGGGAACCTATGGCTACACCTTC. Its translation: CASREGGTYGYTF.

CDR3 sequence: CASSLQGFQETQYF. In DNA, the CDR3 is TGTGCCAGCAGTCTACAGGGCTTCCAAGAGACCCAGTACTTC. The chain carries TRBV6-5 and TRBJ2-5, with a weak D call TRBD1 (6 bases). This CDR3 has 14 amino acids. Germline V CDR1 and CDR2: MNHEY, SVGAGI. V dropped 5 bases and J dropped 1 base, with 11 bases sitting between them.

The J gene is TRBJ1-3, the V gene TRBV9, with no clear D. The CDR3 length is 15 residues. CDR1 is SGDLS and CDR2 is YYNGEE in the germline V gene. The germline V and J ends were trimmed by 4 bases and 0 bases, with 11 bases remaining between them. Written as DNA, the CDR3 is TGTGCCAGCAGCCCGACTGGAGTCTCTGGAAACACCATATATTTT. Encoded protein: CASSPTGVSGNTIYF.

The gene calls are TRBV5-6 and TRBJ1-2, with D unresolved. Deletions cut 5 bases from V and 8 bases from J, with 13 bases between. This CDR3 spans 12 amino acids. Germline assignment: CDR1 SGHDT and CDR2 YYEEEE. CDR3: CASRREGHGYTF. The CDR3 DNA reads as TGTGCCAGCAGGCGAGAGGGCCACGGCTACACCTTC.

This clone has a handful of counts. The chain recombines TRBV7-9 with TRBJ1-4, with D perhaps matching TRBD1 (6 bases). Trimming shortened V by 5 bases and J by 13 bases, and 14 bases separated the two germline ends. The CDR3 totals 12 residues. CDR1 is SEHNR, CDR2 FQNEAQ, per germline (reference sequence). CDR3 loop: CASSPEGGGLFF. CDR3 bases: TGTGCCAGCAGCCCCGAGGGAGGGGGACTGTTTTTT.

V and J are TRBV5-6 and TRBJ1-2, with a possible D match to TRBD1 (6 bases). Trimming shortened V by 4 bases and J by 3 bases, and 13 bases separated the two germline ends. CDR3 size: 14 residues. Germline V gives CDR1 SGHDT, CDR2 YYEEEE. The CDR3: CASSVWGPYYGYTF. The CDR3 region has the DNA TGTGCCAGCAGCGTGTGGGGGCCATACTATGGCTACACCTTC.

The chain links TRBV4-1 to TRBJ1-3; D possibly corresponds to TRBD1 (5 bases). Trimming left V 4 bases short and J 2 bases short, with 15 bases between. Germline V lookup: CDR1 MGHRA, CDR2 YSYEKL. This CDR3 is built from 16 residues. DNA of the CDR3: TGCGCCAGCAGCCCCCAGCTGCAGGGCACTGGAAACACCATATATTTT. Its protein is CASSPQLQGTGNTIYF.

The rearrangement uses TRBV5-4 and TRBJ2-3; 7 bases are a match to TRBD2. The CDR3 spans 16 residues. CDR1 is SGHNT, CDR2 YYREEE, per germline (reference sequence). The V segment lost 0 bases and the J segment 6 bases; nucleotides outside the gene matches: 10. The CDR3 DNA follows: TGTGCCAGCAGCTTGGTCCGGGACTACTCCACCGATACGCAGTATTTT. Its translation: CASSLVRDYSTDTQYF. Variable domain in full (rest from reference TRBV5-4 and TRBJ2-3): ETGVTQSPTHLIKTRGQQVTLRCSSQSGHNTVSWYQQALGQGPQFIFQYYREEENGRGNFPPRFSGLQFPNYSSELNVNALELDDSALYLCASSLVRDYSTDTQYFGPGTRLTVL.

This rearrangement joins TRBV11-3 to TRBJ2-1; 7 positions match TRBD2. From germline, CDR1 is SGHNT and CDR2 YENEEA. After removal of 5 bases from V and 9 bases from J, the junction contained 10 bases not matched to a gene. This CDR3 is built from 14 residues. DNA for the CDR3: TGTGCCAGCAGCGTCGGGGGGAGGGATGGTGAGCAGTTCTTC. It specifies CASSVGGRDGEQFF.

V gene TRBV5-6 combines with J gene TRBJ1-1, with a possible D match to TRBD1 (5 bases). The CDR3 covers 15 residues. The V end lost 7 bases, the J end lost 4 bases, and 20 bases lay between the germline ends. Germline loops: CDR1 SGHDT, CDR2 YYEEEE. The CDR3 DNA sequence: TGTGCCAGCTGCCCCCGGGCAGGGATTTGCACTGAAGCTTTCTTT. Amino acids: CASCPRAGICTEAFF.

This clone was detected a few times. The V gene is TRBV6-2 or TRBV6-3, the J gene TRBJ2-1, with TRBD1 identical over 8 bases. Germline assignment: CDR1 MNHEY and CDR2 SVGEGT. The CDR3 has 14 residues. Unmatched junction bases numbered 5, after V lost 5 bases and J lost 5 bases. For the CDR3, the DNA is TGTGCCAGCAGTGGCGACAGGGGACACAATGAGCAGTTCTTC. It is translated as CASSGDRGHNEQFF.

The chain recombines TRBV5-3 with TRBJ2-7; tentatively, D is TRBD2 (6 bases). TRBV5-3 is labeled an ORF, and its function is uncertain. The CDR3 is made up of 16 amino acids. V was clipped by 0 bases and J by 6 bases, with 19 bases between them. CDR3 sequence (DNA): TGTGCCAGAAGCTTGGGGCCGGGACTTCCCCCTCTCGAGCAGTACTTC. It yields the protein CARSLGPGLPPLEQYF.

The chain combines TRBV6-2 or TRBV6-3 with TRBJ1-5, with a tentative D call TRBD1 (5 bases). With 5 bases removed from V and 2 bases from J, the gap between germline ends came to 19 bases. The CDR3 extends over 17 amino acids. The germline V gene encodes CDR1 MNHEY and CDR2 SVGEGT. The CDR3, as DNA: TGTGCCAGCAGTCTTCTTTGGGGGGGAAGGGGCAATCAGCCCCAGCATTTT. Amino acids: CASSLLWGGRGNQPQHF.

V and J are TRBV28 and TRBJ2-4; TRBD1 agrees at 7 bases. This CDR3 is 13 amino acids long. The germline gives CDR1 MDHEN, CDR2 SYDVKM. V shed 2 bases, J shed 10 bases, and the junction held 5 bases outside the gene matches. The CDR3 sequence is CASSLTRQGIQYF. For the CDR3, the DNA is TGTGCCAGCAGTTTAACCCGACAGGGAATTCAGTACTTC.

The J gene is TRBJ1-4, the V gene TRBV19, with TRBD1 matching over 9 bases. CDR1 and CDR2 (germline): LNHDA, SQIVND (reference sequence). CDR3 length: 16 residues. V lost 5 bases and J lost 10; bases outside the gene matches: 14. For the CDR3, the DNA is TGTGCCAGTAGTGATACCGGGACAGGGCGTTTTCGAAAACTGTTTTTT. Amino acid sequence: CASSDTGTGRFRKLFF.

The gene calls are TRBV6-1 and TRBJ1-5; no clear D gene. Trimming left V 1 base short and J 4 bases short, with 14 bases between. Germline CDR1 and CDR2: MNHNS and SASEGT. There are 16 residues in the CDR3. CDR3 bases: TGTGCCAGCAGTGAAGGCCTGATGGAGGAAAATCAGCCCCAGCATTTT. Amino acids: CASSEGLMEENQPQHF.

The chain combines TRBV27 with TRBJ1-6, with D hard to call. CDR1 and CDR2 (germline): MNHEY, SMNVEV (reference sequence). This CDR3 has 13 amino acids. Trimming pared 7 bases from V and 10 bases from J, leaving 14 bases between. The CDR3 is CASNLRMESPLHF. CDR3 nucleotide sequence: TGTGCCAGCAATCTTCGGATGGAGTCACCCCTCCACTTT.

The genes are TRBV19 and TRBJ1-6; 9 bases line up with TRBD1. Germline CDR1 is LNHDA and CDR2 is SQIVND (reference sequence). V shed 6 bases, J shed 7 bases, and the junction held 4 bases outside the gene matches. The CDR3 contains 14 residues. CDR3 DNA: TGTGCCAGTAGAACGACAGGGGGGAATTCACCCCTCCACTTT. It codes for CASRTTGGNSPLHF.

The chain couples TRBV9 to TRBJ2-2; TRBD2 agrees at 8 bases. V dropped 5 bases and J dropped 5; count of bases not matched to a gene: 11. This CDR3 region has 16 residues. CDR1 is SGDLS and CDR2 is YYNGEE in the germline V gene. The CDR3 DNA is TGTGCCAGCAGAGACCGAAGCGGGAGAGAGACCGGGGAGCTGTTTTTT. Amino acids: CASRDRSGRETGELFF.

This rearrangement joins TRBV7-8 to TRBJ2-5; 9 bases fit TRBD1. CDR3 size: 14 residues. The germline CDR1 and CDR2 sequences are SGHVS and FQNEAQ. V trimming: 5 bases; J trimming: 5 bases; junction bases outside the gene matches: 6. This chain's CDR3 is CASSRGTGLETQYF. CDR3 bases: TGTGCCAGCAGCAGAGGGACAGGGTTGGAGACCCAGTACTTC. Drawing the rest from reference TRBV7-8 and TRBJ2-5, the complete variable domain is GAGVSQSPRYKVAKRGQDVALRCDPISGHVSLFWYQQALGQGPEFLTYFQNEAQLDKSGLPSDRFFAERPEGSVSTLKIQRTQQEDSAVYLCASSRGTGLETQYFGPGTRLLVL.

The chain couples TRBV28 to TRBJ1-1; the D is unclear. The ends were cut back, 3 bases at V and 3 bases at J, with 11 bases in the middle. The CDR3 length is 14 residues. The germline V gene has CDR1 MDHEN and CDR2 SYDVKM. The CDR3 reads CASSFRRGYTEAFF. For the CDR3, the DNA is TGTGCCAGCAGTTTTCGTAGAGGGTACACTGAAGCTTTCTTT.